Listed here are 7 T cell receptor beta chains from one sample, sequenced in a study of neoadjuvant nivolumab and ipilimumab in lung cancer. Profiling relied on immunoSEQ multiplex PCR, and the TCRdb table lists in-frame clones only, not all of them. The table lists about 18,000 clones, 85% to 90% of them singletons. This specimen consisted of peripheral blood, obtained before neoadjuvant nivolumab, alone or with ipilimumab. The receptors were sampled from an adult with non-small cell lung cancer.

The gene calls are TRBV6-5 and TRBJ2-2, with 10 nucleotides matching TRBD1. V lost 6 bases to trimming and J lost 7 bases; unmatched junction nucleotides: 2. Germline V lookup: CDR1 MNHEY, CDR2 SVGAGI. The CDR3 is made up of 13 amino acids. In DNA form, the CDR3 reads TGTGCCAGCAGGCGGACAGGGGGCGGGGAGCTGTTTTTT. This encodes CASRRTGGGELFF.

Here the CDR3 reads CASSLISGGPVEQYF. The DNA of the CDR3 is TGCGCCAGCAGCTTAATCTCGGGAGGGCCGGTCGAGCAGTACTTC. The V gene is TRBV5-1, the J gene TRBJ2-7, with 8 bases that match TRBD2. The ends lost 2 bases at V and 6 bases at J; junction bases unmatched: 10. The CDR3 spans 15 residues. Germline V gene lookup returns CDR1 SGHRS and CDR2 YFSETQ.

This clone has only a few counts. The rearrangement uses TRBV10-2 and TRBJ1-1; possible D gene TRBD1, 6 bases. CDR1 is WSHSY, CDR2 SAAADI, per germline. Trimming pared 5 bases from V and 1 base from J, leaving 8 bases between. The CDR3 spans 13 residues. The CDR3 region has the DNA TGCGCCAGCAGTATGACAGGGAACACTGAAGCTTTCTTT. Translated, it gives CASSMTGNTEAFF.

The chain is built from TRBV7-9 and TRBJ2-7; D remains unclear. Trimming removed 1 base at V and 5 bases at J, with 12 bases between. Germline V CDR1 and CDR2: SEHNR, FQNEAQ (reference sequence). The CDR3 is made up of 14 amino acids. The CDR3 protein is CASSLEGRYNEQYF. CDR3 bases: TGTGCCAGCAGCTTAGAAGGCAGGTATAACGAGCAGTACTTC.

V gene TRBV19 combines with J gene TRBJ1-5; perhaps TRBD1 as D (5 bases). Germline values: CDR1 LNHDA, CDR2 SQIVND (reference sequence). There are 15 residues in the CDR3. Trimming took off 3 bases at V and 4 bases at J, with 13 bases between the two ends. This CDR3 is CASSMIGALNQPQHF. The CDR3 region has the DNA TGTGCCAGTAGTATGATAGGGGCTTTAAATCAGCCCCAGCATTTT.

This chain uses TRBV18 with TRBJ2-1; 11 bases agree with TRBD2. The CDR3 spans 16 residues. Germline V CDR1 and CDR2: KGHSH, LQKENI. Unmatched junction bases numbered 5, after V lost 1 base and J lost 6 bases. CDR3 coding DNA: TGTGCCAGCTCACCACGGGGGCTAGCGGGAGGCAATGAGCAGTTCTTC. Residues: CASSPRGLAGGNEQFF. The variable domain in full, completed from reference TRBV18 and TRBJ2-1, reads NAGVMQNPRHLVRRRGQEARLRCSPMKGHSHVYWYRQLPEEGLKFMVYLQKENIIDESGMPKERFSAEFPKEGPSILRIQQVVRGDSAAYFCASSPRGLAGGNEQFFGPGTRLTVL.

Of note for this clone: One end of the junction varies from germline; a read error may be responsible. The chain carries TRBV7-7 and TRBJ2-1; D may be TRBD1 (6 bases). The germline CDR1 and CDR2 sequences are SSHAT and FNYEAQ (reference sequence). The CDR3 sequence is 13 residues long. CDR3 sequence: CASSLGRGYEQFF. The CDR3 DNA reads TGTGCTAGCAGCTTAGGCAGGGGTTATGAGCAGTTCTTC.